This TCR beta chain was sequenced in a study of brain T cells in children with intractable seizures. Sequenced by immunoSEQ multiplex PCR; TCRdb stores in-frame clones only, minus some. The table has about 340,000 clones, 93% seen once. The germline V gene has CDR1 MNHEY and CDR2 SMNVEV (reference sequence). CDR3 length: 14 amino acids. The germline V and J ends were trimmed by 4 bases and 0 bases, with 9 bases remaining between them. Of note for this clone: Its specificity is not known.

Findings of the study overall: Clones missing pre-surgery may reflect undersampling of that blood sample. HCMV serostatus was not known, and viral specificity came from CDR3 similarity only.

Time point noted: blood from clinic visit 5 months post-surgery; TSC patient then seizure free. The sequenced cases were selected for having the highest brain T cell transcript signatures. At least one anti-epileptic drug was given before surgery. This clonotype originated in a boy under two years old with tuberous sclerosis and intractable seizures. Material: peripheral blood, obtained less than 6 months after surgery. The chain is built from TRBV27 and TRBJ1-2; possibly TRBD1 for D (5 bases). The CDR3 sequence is CASSSTASNYGYTF. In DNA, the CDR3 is TGTGCCAGCAGTTCGACAGCTTCTAACTATGGCTACACCTTC.